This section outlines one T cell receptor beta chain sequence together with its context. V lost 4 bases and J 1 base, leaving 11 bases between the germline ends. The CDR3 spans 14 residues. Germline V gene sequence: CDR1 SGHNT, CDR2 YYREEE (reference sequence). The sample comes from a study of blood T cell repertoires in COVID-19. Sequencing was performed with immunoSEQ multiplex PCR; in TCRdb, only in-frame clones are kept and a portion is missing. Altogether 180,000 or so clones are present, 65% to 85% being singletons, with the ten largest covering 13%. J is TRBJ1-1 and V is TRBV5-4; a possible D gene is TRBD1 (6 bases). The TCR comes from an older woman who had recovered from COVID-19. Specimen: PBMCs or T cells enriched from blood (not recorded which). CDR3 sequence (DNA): TGTGCCAGCAGCGGTATGACAGGGAACACTGAAGCTTTCTTT. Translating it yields CASSGMTGNTEAFF.